Listed below are T cell receptor beta chains from one sample, sequenced in a study of cytomegalovirus exposure and HLA in healthy donors. Sequenced by immunoSEQ multiplex PCR; TCRdb stores in-frame clones only, minus some. Of more than 150,000 clones detected, 70% to 85% appear once; the ten largest clones hold about 1.5%. The sequencing sample was made of PBMCs. The receptors stem from a man aged 18 to 35 in good health and CMV-seronegative. The CDR3 runs from the conserved cysteine through the conserved F or W. Fields, in order: D gene, clone size, V gene, J gene, CDR3 protein, CDR3 DNA. The D gene is left open where the match is weak. Part of the rows lack a size; the others show once, few, many or a class for expanded clones.

NA,NA,TRBV5-8,TRBJ1-5,CASSLMGAGKQPQHF,TGTGCCAGCAGCTTGATGGGGGCTGGGAAACAGCCCCAGCATTTT
NA,NA,TRBV7-9,TRBJ2-1,CASSLGVASSEQFF,TGTGCCAGCAGCTTAGGTGTAGCTTCGAGCGAGCAGTTCTTC
NA,NA,TRBV19,TRBJ2-7,CASSMGPGYEQYF,TGTGCCAGTAGTATGGGGCCGGGTTACGAGCAGTACTTC
TRBD1,NA,TRBV11-2,TRBJ1-6,CASSSGVGQPYNSPLHF,TGTGCCAGCAGCTCCGGGGTGGGACAGCCTTATAATTCACCCCTCCACTTT
TRBD1,NA,TRBV4-3,TRBJ1-2,CASSQVTGGKFGYTF,TGCGCCAGCAGCCAAGTTACAGGGGGCAAGTTTGGCTACACCTTC
NA,NA,TRBV7-3,TRBJ1-2,CASSLPQAIYGYTF,TGTGCCAGCAGCTTACCGCAGGCAATCTATGGCTACACCTTC
TRBD2,NA,TRBV19,TRBJ2-7,CASSIHHLLATRHYYEQYF,TGTGCCAGTAGTATACACCACCTACTAGCGACCCGACACTACTACGAGCAGTACTTC
NA,once,TRBV27,TRBJ1-2,CASRYFGQSNYGYTF,TGTGCCAGCAGGTATTTTGGACAGTCTAACTATGGCTACACCTTC
TRBD1,NA,TRBV5-6,TRBJ1-1,CATATGINTEAFF,TGTGCCACCGCGACAGGGATTAACACTGAAGCTTTCTTT
NA,few,TRBV11-2,TRBJ1-2,CASSRVDGGMDGYTF,TGTGCCAGCAGCCGGGTTGATGGGGGGATGGATGGCTACACCTTC